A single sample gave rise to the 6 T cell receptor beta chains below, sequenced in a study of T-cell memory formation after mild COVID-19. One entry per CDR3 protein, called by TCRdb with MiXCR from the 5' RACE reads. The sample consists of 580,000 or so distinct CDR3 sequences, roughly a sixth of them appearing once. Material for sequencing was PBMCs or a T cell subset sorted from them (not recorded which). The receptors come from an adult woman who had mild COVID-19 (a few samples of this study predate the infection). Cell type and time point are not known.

CDR3 in DNA: TGTGCCAGCAGTCCCTCCGGGACCCTCTGGGGGGATACGCAGTATTTT. This sequence encodes CASSPSGTLWGDTQYF. The chain is built from TRBV12-3 or TRBV12-4 and TRBJ2-3; TRBD1 or TRBD2 may be the D gene (5 bases each). The CDR3 sequence is 16 residues long. V was pared by 5 bases and J by 6 bases, with 21 bases between.

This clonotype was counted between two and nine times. The CDR3 region has the DNA TGTGCCATCAGTGGGGTCCCGGGCAGGGGTCCCTACGAGCAGTACTTC. This gives the protein CAISGVPGRGPYEQYF. The V call is TRBV10-3, the J call TRBJ2-7; D is perhaps TRBD1 (6 bases). Germline-derived CDR1 and CDR2 are ENHRY and SYGVKD. V was cut by 4 bases and J by 2 bases, with 18 bases left in between. This CDR3 is built from 16 residues.

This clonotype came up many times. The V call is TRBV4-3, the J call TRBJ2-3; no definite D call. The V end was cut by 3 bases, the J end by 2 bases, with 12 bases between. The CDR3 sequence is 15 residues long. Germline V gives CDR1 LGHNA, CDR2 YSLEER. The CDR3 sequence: CASSQRFQSTDTQYF. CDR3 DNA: TGCGCCAGCAGCCAGAGGTTCCAGTCCACAGATACGCAGTATTTT.

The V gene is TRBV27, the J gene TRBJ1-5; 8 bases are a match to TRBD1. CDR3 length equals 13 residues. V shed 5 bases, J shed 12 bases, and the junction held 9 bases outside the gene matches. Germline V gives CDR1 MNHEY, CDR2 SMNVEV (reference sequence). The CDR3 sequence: CASSNDGTGLQHF. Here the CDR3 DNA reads TGTGCCAGCAGTAACGACGGGACAGGCCTCCAGCATTTT.

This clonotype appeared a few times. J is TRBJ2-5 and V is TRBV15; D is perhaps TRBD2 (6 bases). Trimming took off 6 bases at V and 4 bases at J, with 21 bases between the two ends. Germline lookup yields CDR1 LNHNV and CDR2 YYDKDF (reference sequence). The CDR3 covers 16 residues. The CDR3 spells CATRPEGDSRGETQYF. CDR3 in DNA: TGTGCCACCAGACCCGAAGGGGACTCCCGAGGAGAGACCCAGTACTTC. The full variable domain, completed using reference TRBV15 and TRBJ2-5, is DAMVIQNPRYQVTQFGKPVTLSCSQTLNHNVMYWYQQKSSQAPKLLFHYYDKDFNNEADTPDNFQSRRPNTSFCFLDIRSPGLGDTAMYLCATRPEGDSRGETQYFGPGTRLLVL.

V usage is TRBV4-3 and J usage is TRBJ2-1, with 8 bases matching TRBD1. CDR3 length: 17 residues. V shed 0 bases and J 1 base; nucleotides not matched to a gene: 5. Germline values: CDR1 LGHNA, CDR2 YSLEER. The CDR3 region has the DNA TGCGCCAGCAGCCAAGAACGTCAGGGGGCGTCCTACAATGAGCAGTTCTTC. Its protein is CASSQERQGASYNEQFF.